Presented here are 6 T cell receptor beta chains from one specimen sequenced in a study of OX40 agonist ivuxolimab in advanced cancers. Sequenced by immunoSEQ multiplex PCR; TCRdb stores in-frame clones only, minus some. The sample lists about 20,000 clones; 70% to 85% were seen once. The input for sequencing was CD4+ or CD8+ T cells sorted from blood, taken in a trial of the OX40 agonist ivuxolimab. The receptors here all came from an adult with an advanced solid tumor such as melanoma, head and neck, liver or kidney cancer.

The chain carries TRBV29-1 and TRBJ1-2; weak D call: TRBD1 (6 bases). Per germline, CDR1 SQVTM and CDR2 ANQGSEA. The CDR3 consists of 13 residues. V lost 6 bases and J lost 3, with 14 bases in between. CDR3 residues: CSVLQGFDYGYTF. Written as DNA, the CDR3 is TGCAGCGTATTACAGGGTTTTGACTATGGCTACACCTTC. The full variable domain, with the rest looked up from reference TRBV29-1 and TRBJ1-2, is SAVISQKPSRDICQRGTSLTIQCQVDSQVTMMFWYRQQPGQSLTLIATANQGSEATYESGFVIDKFPISRPNLTFSTLTVSNMSPEDSSIYLCSVLQGFDYGYTFGSGTRLTVV.

The gene calls are TRBV19 and TRBJ1-6, with TRBD1 as a possible D gene (6 bases). V gave up 5 bases and J gave up 0 bases, with 11 bases separating them. Germline values: CDR1 LNHDA, CDR2 SQIVND (reference sequence). CDR3 size: 16 residues. The chain's CDR3 is CASSGTIRSYNSPLHF. The CDR3 nucleotides are TGTGCCAGTAGTGGGACAATCCGCTCCTATAATTCACCCCTCCACTTT.

This chain uses TRBV10-3 with TRBJ2-5; 10 nucleotides match TRBD2. Germline CDR1 reads ENHRY; CDR2 reads SYGVKD. The CDR3 covers 16 residues. Trimming at V came to 0 bases and at J to 5 bases, leaving 6 bases not matched to a gene. The CDR3 DNA reads as TGTGCCATCAGTGAGTCAAGCGGGGGGGCCTCGGAGACCCAGTACTTC. As protein: CAISESSGGASETQYF.

This chain uses TRBV27 with TRBJ2-1; 7 nucleotides align to TRBD2. Per the germline V gene, CDR1 is MNHEY and CDR2 is SMNVEV (reference sequence). The CDR3 totals 16 residues. The J segment lost 7 bases and the V segment lost 5 bases, leaving 14 bases of the junction unmatched. The CDR3 is CASSITGTNKVNEQFF. Here the CDR3 DNA reads TGTGCCAGCAGTATAACCGGGACTAATAAGGTAAATGAGCAGTTCTTC.

This clone was found a few times. V and J are TRBV7-8 and TRBJ2-1, with D uncertain. Per germline, CDR1 SGHVS and CDR2 FQNEAQ. This CDR3 spans 16 amino acids. The ends were cut back, 1 base at V and 2 bases at J, with 12 bases in the middle. The CDR3 DNA reads as TGTGCCAGCAGCTTAGTGGCCCGAGCTACCTACAATGAGCAGTTCTTC. Its protein is CASSLVARATYNEQFF.

This clone has just one count. This chain connects TRBV27 to TRBJ2-2; D may match TRBD1 or TRBD2 (5 bases each). This CDR3 contains 16 residues. The germline V gene encodes CDR1 MNHEY and CDR2 SMNVEV (reference sequence). Trimming cost V 3 bases and J 1 base, with 12 bases left between them. The CDR3 DNA is TGTGCCAGCAGTTTTCCGGGGCAGGTGAACACCGGGGAGCTGTTTTTT. Protein sequence: CASSFPGQVNTGELFF.